A single sample is the source of the 23 T cell receptor beta chains below, sequenced in a study of blood T cell repertoires in COVID-19. Only in-frame clones appear in the TCRdb table, and some are missing; sequencing was by immunoSEQ multiplex PCR. Of about 250,000 clones listed, under 90% were seen once; the top ten hold about 3.8%. Input material: PBMCs or T cells enriched from blood (not recorded which). All receptors come from a middle-aged woman who had been exposed to COVID-19.

The chain links TRBV27 to TRBJ1-4, with 10 positions matching TRBD1. The CDR3 has 16 amino acids. V shed 2 bases and J 5 bases; nucleotides not matched to a gene: 5. From germline, CDR1 is MNHEY and CDR2 SMNVEV (reference sequence). The DNA of the CDR3 is TGTGCCAGCAGTTTAGGGACAGGGGTGATCAATGAAAAACTGTTTTTT. Its protein product is CASSLGTGVINEKLFF. The full variable domain, rest sourced from reference TRBV27 and TRBJ1-4, is EAQVTQNPRYLITVTGKKLTVTCSQNMNHEYMSWYRQDPGLGLRQIYYSMNVEVTDKGDVPEGYKVSRKEKRNFPLILESPSPNQTSLYFCASSLGTGVINEKLFFGSGTQLSVL.

V usage is TRBV7-2 and J usage is TRBJ1-1, with TRBD1 matching over 8 bases. The J segment lost 11 bases and the V segment lost 4 bases, leaving 12 bases of the junction unmatched. The CDR3 covers 14 residues. CDR1 SGHTA and CDR2 FQGNSA come from the germline V gene. CDR3 nucleotides: TGTGCCAGCAGCTCCGATTACAGGGGGGCGAAGGCTTTCTTT. It yields the protein CASSSDYRGAKAFF.

The rearrangement links TRBV7-3 to TRBJ2-3; 8 nucleotides line up with TRBD1. There are 18 residues in the CDR3. Germline assignment: CDR1 SGHTA and CDR2 FQGTGA. V was pared by 0 bases and J by 2 bases, with 10 bases of the junction left unmatched. The CDR3 coding sequence is TGTGCCAGCAGCTTAACCCCGCACCAGGGGGCATTCACAGATACGCAGTATTTT. Protein product: CASSLTPHQGAFTDTQYF.

The genes are TRBV7-3 and TRBJ1-6; the match to TRBD1 covers 7 bases. Trimming at V came to 5 bases and at J to 4 bases, leaving 5 bases not matched to a gene. This CDR3 comprises 15 residues. CDR1 SGHTA and CDR2 FQGTGA come from the germline V gene. CDR3: CASSRLTGYNSPLHF. The CDR3, as DNA: TGTGCCAGCAGCCGGCTGACAGGGTATAATTCACCCCTCCACTTT.

This chain joins TRBV6-2 or TRBV6-3 and TRBJ1-3; weak D call: TRBD1 (5 bases). CDR1 and CDR2 from the germline V gene are MNHEY and SVGEGT. Trimming removed 5 bases from V and 0 bases from J, with 11 bases in between. This CDR3 region has 15 residues. CDR3 bases: TGTGCCAGCAGTGCCTGGAGGGGCTCTGGAAACACCATATATTTT. Its protein product is CASSAWRGSGNTIYF.

V gene TRBV6-5 combines with J gene TRBJ2-2, with TRBD1 identical over 8 bases. Germline-derived CDR1 and CDR2 are MNHEY and SVGAGI. V trimming: 8 bases; J trimming: 0 bases; junction bases outside the gene matches: 5. There are 15 residues in the CDR3. DNA of the CDR3: TGTGCCAGCGGGGACAGGAGAACGAACACCGGGGAGCTGTTTTTT. Amino acid sequence: CASGDRRTNTGELFF.

The chain uses TRBV7-8 and TRBJ1-5, with D uncertain. This CDR3 has 13 amino acids. Germline V gene data show CDR1 as SGHVS and CDR2 as FQNEAQ. The V end was cut by 5 bases, the J end by 3 bases, with 8 bases between. This chain's CDR3 is CASSRAPNQPQHF. DNA for the CDR3: TGTGCCAGCAGCCGGGCACCCAATCAGCCCCAGCATTTT.

The chain joins TRBV4-1 to TRBJ2-4; 8 bases match TRBD2. With V trimmed by 3 bases and J by 5 bases, 6 bases remained unmatched. The CDR3 loop spans 15 amino acids. From germline, CDR1 is MGHRA and CDR2 YSYEKL. As DNA, the CDR3 is TGCGCCAGCAGCCAGCCCGGGGGGGCCGAAAACATTCAGTACTTC. This translates into CASSQPGGAENIQYF.

The CDR3 sequence: CASSQDLGDRGAKNIQYF. In nucleotides, the CDR3 is TGTGCCAGCAGCCAAGATCTGGGAGACAGGGGAGCCAAAAACATTCAGTACTTC. The chain recombines TRBV14 with TRBJ2-4; 8 nucleotides agree with TRBD1. The CDR3 loop spans 18 amino acids. CDR1 is SGHDN and CDR2 is FVKESK in the germline V gene. V shed 0 bases, J shed 0 bases, and the junction held 7 bases outside the gene matches.

The chain combines TRBV19 with TRBJ1-3, with 11 nucleotides matching TRBD1. Germline-derived CDR1 and CDR2 are LNHDA and SQIVND (reference sequence). Trimming cost V 6 bases and J 0 bases; bases outside gene matches: 4. The length of the CDR3 is 16 residues. The DNA for the CDR3 is TGTGCCAGTAGCCCCGGGACAGGGGGCTCTGGAAACACCATATATTTT. Amino acids: CASSPGTGGSGNTIYF. Full variable domain (missing parts from reference TRBV19 and TRBJ1-3): DGGITQSPKYLFRKEGQNVTLSCEQNLNHDAMYWYRQDPGQGLRLIYYSQIVNDFQKGDIAEGYSVSREKKESFPLTVTSAQKNPTAFYLCASSPGTGGSGNTIYFGEGSWLTVV.

A note on this clone: Other DNA sequences in the sample encode the same CDR3. J is TRBJ2-7 and V is TRBV6-6, with 8 bases matching TRBD2. The CDR3 has 14 amino acids. The germline CDR1 and CDR2 sequences are MNHNY and SVGAGI (reference sequence). The V and J ends lost 7 bases and 0 bases, in that order; junction bases with no gene match: 5. CDR3: CASKGGGTSYEQYF. The CDR3 DNA reads as TGTGCCAGCAAGGGCGGGGGGACCTCCTACGAGCAGTACTTC.

The CDR3 coding sequence is TGTGCCAGCAGCGCAGAACCGGGGAACAATGAGCAGTTCTTC. Its translation is CASSAEPGNNEQFF. The chain uses TRBV9 and TRBJ2-1; a possible D gene is TRBD2 (5 bases). Germline CDR1 is SGDLS and CDR2 is YYNGEE. This CDR3 comprises 14 residues. Trimming took off 3 bases at V and 5 bases at J, with 12 bases between the two ends.

The V call is TRBV7-8, the J call TRBJ1-4; 7 bases are a match to TRBD1. The CDR3 consists of 14 residues. CDR1 is SGHVS, CDR2 FQNEAQ, per germline. The junction had 8 bases not matched to a gene; V was cut back by 5 bases and J by 8 bases. The CDR3 reads CASSQGQVEEKLFF. The CDR3 region has the DNA TGTGCCAGCAGCCAAGGACAGGTAGAGGAAAAACTGTTTTTT.

V is TRBV5-1 and J is TRBJ1-2, with 9 bases matching TRBD1. The V and J ends lost 4 bases and 0 bases, in that order; junction bases with no gene match: 7. Germline CDR1 is SGHRS and CDR2 is YFSETQ. The CDR3 extends over 16 amino acids. The CDR3 coding sequence is TGCGCCAGCAGCCCCTACGGGGACAGGGCTAACTATGGCTACACCTTC. Translation: CASSPYGDRANYGYTF. The entire variable domain, with the rest obtained from reference TRBV5-1 and TRBJ1-2, is as follows: KAGVTQTPRYLIKTRGQQVTLSCSPISGHRSVSWYQQTPGQGLQFLFEYFSETQRNKGNFPGRFSGRQFSNSRSEMNVSTLELGDSALYLCASSPYGDRANYGYTFGSGTRLTVV.

The rearrangement links TRBV5-1 to TRBJ1-2, with D tentatively TRBD1 (5 bases). Germline V gene sequence: CDR1 SGHRS, CDR2 YFSETQ. V gave up 4 bases and J gave up 2 bases, with 18 bases separating them. The CDR3 loop spans 16 amino acids. CDR3 amino acids: CASSAGSGTGNYGYTF. The CDR3 region has the DNA TGCGCCAGCAGCGCGGGGTCGGGGACTGGAAACTATGGCTACACCTTC.

The chain recombines TRBV2 with TRBJ1-1; no clear D gene. The CDR3 is made up of 13 amino acids. Germline CDR1 reads SNHLY; CDR2 reads FYNNEI. V was shortened by 7 bases and J by 6 bases, with 15 bases between the two germline ends. The CDR3 DNA reads TGTGCCAGCATGGTGGCAGGTTGGGCTGAAGCTTTCTTT. It codes for CASMVAGWAEAFF.

This chain links TRBV7-2 with TRBJ2-1, with 7 bases aligning to TRBD1. Trimming at V came to 1 base and at J to 5 bases, leaving 5 bases not matched to a gene. The CDR3 consists of 15 residues. The V gene's germline CDR1 is SGHTA and CDR2 FQGNSA. The CDR3 DNA reads as TGTGCCAGCAGCTTAGTACAGGGGTCCCACAATGAGCAGTTCTTC. Translated, it gives CASSLVQGSHNEQFF.

The chain combines TRBV15 with TRBJ2-3; no clear D gene. CDR3 length: 13 amino acids. Germline lookup yields CDR1 LNHNV and CDR2 YYDKDF (reference sequence). The V gene lost 0 bases and the J gene lost 8 bases, with 9 bases spanning the gap. The CDR3: CATSRESAGTQYF. The CDR3 DNA sequence: TGTGCCACCAGCAGAGAGTCGGCAGGTACGCAGTATTTT.

The chain uses TRBV5-6 and TRBJ1-5, with D tentatively TRBD1 (6 bases). The CDR3 has 14 residues. Trimming removed 0 bases from V and 5 bases from J, with 9 bases in between. The V gene's germline CDR1 is SGHDT and CDR2 YYEEEE. The CDR3 spells CASSLGGQDQPQHF. For the CDR3, the DNA is TGTGCCAGCAGCTTGGGGGGGCAGGATCAGCCCCAGCATTTT. The whole variable domain, remainder taken from reference TRBV5-6 and TRBJ1-5, is DAGVTQSPTHLIKTRGQQVTLRCSPKSGHDTVSWYQQALGQGPQFIFQYYEEEERQRGNFPDRFSGHQFPNYSSELNVNALLLGDSALYLCASSLGGQDQPQHFGDGTRLSIL.

The genes are TRBV6-5 and TRBJ1-5; 8 bases line up with TRBD1. CDR3 length: 13 residues. Trimming took 5 bases from V and 7 from J; bases not matched to a gene: 4. CDR1 and CDR2 (germline): MNHEY, SVGAGI. CDR3: CASSRQGTQPQHF. In nucleotides, the CDR3 is TGTGCCAGCAGTCGACAGGGGACCCAGCCCCAGCATTTT.

This clone was picked up one time. The chain has TRBV28 and TRBJ2-7; a weak D match, TRBD1 (6 bases). V was shortened by 3 bases and J by 3 bases, with 9 bases between the two germline ends. There are 13 residues in the CDR3. Germline V CDR1 and CDR2: MDHEN, SYDVKM. CDR3 in DNA: TGTGCCAGCAGTTTTAGGGGGTACTACGAGCAGTACTTC. Protein: CASSFRGYYEQYF.

This clone was observed once. This sequence joins TRBV5-5 and TRBJ2-1, with 9 nucleotides matching TRBD2. Germline V gene data show CDR1 as SGHKS and CDR2 as YYEKEE (reference sequence). This CDR3 is 16 amino acids long. J lost 6 bases, V lost 0 bases, and 7 bases had no gene match. The CDR3 DNA reads TGTGCCAGCAGCTTGGCCGGGACTAGCACCAGCAATGAGCAGTTCTTC. It yields the protein CASSLAGTSTSNEQFF.

This chain connects TRBV2 to TRBJ1-5; TRBD1 might be the D (6 bases). The ends were cut back, 4 bases at V and 2 bases at J, with 12 bases in the middle. The germline V gene encodes CDR1 SNHLY and CDR2 FYNNEI. CDR3 length: 15 residues. The CDR3 loop is CASSAGVGGNQPQHF. The CDR3 DNA is TGTGCCAGCAGTGCAGGGGTCGGCGGCAATCAGCCCCAGCATTTT.